This T cell receptor beta chain comes out of a study of T cell responses to AZD1222 COVID-19 vaccine. J was trimmed by 2 bases and V by 3 bases; bases with no gene match: 10. Germline values: CDR1 LGHDT, CDR2 YNNKEL (reference sequence). The CDR3 consists of 17 residues. In its sample, this clone was seen once. Its matching antigen is unknown. Points from the study as a whole: Dominant at 160-218 and 743-854, vaccine-associated CD4 TCRs also spanned spike. Clonal diversity may have been underestimated, and the donors were mostly white British, with more females than males.

The table came from immunoSEQ multiplex PCR; TCRdb's copy has only in-frame clones and leaves some out. This table holds over 85,000 clones, around 82% found once. The sample in question was peripheral blood, obtained on day 0 of AZD1222 vaccination. The TCR comes from an adult in good health. This chain joins TRBV3-1 (or the pseudogene TRBV3-2) and TRBJ2-7; TRBD1 agrees at 10 bases. The CDR3: CASSHRRDRGYPYEQYF. The DNA for the CDR3 is TGTGCCAGCAGCCATCGGCGGGACAGGGGATATCCCTACGAGCAGTACTTC.